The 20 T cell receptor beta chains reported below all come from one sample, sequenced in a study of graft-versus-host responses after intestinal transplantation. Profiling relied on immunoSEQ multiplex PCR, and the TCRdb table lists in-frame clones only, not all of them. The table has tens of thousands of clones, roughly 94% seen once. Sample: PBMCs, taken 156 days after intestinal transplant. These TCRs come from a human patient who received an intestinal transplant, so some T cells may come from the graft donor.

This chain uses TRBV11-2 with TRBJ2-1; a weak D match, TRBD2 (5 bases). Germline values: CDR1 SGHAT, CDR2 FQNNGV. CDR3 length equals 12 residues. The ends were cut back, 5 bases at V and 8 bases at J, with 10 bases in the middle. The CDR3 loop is CASSLYGDEQFF. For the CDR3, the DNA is TGTGCCAGCAGCCTTTACGGGGATGAGCAGTTCTTC.

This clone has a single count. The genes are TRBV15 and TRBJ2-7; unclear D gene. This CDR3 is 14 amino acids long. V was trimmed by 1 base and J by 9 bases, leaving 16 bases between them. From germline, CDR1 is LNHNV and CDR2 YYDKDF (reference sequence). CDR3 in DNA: TGTGCCACCAGCAGAGCGGCAGCCCAAAATTGGCAGTACTTC. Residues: CATSRAAAQNWQYF. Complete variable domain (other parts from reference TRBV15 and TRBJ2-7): DAMVIQNPRYQVTQFGKPVTLSCSQTLNHNVMYWYQQKSSQAPKLLFHYYDKDFNNEADTPDNFQSRRPNTSFCFLDIRSPGLGDTAMYLCATSRAAAQNWQYFGPGTRLTVT.

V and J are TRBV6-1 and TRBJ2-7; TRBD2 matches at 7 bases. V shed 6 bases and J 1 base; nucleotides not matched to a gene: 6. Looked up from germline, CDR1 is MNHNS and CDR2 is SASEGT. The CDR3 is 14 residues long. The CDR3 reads CASRMAGVSYEQYF. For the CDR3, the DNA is TGTGCCAGCAGGATGGCGGGAGTGTCCTACGAGCAGTACTTC.

The CDR3 region has the DNA TGTGCCACCAGCACAGGGATAGGTCAGCCCCAGCATTTT. It translates to CATSTGIGQPQHF. The chain carries TRBV15 and TRBJ1-5; possibly TRBD1 for D (5 bases). The V gene lost 4 bases and the J gene lost 6 bases, with 10 bases spanning the gap. The CDR3 extends over 13 amino acids. CDR1 LNHNV and CDR2 YYDKDF come from the germline V gene (reference sequence).

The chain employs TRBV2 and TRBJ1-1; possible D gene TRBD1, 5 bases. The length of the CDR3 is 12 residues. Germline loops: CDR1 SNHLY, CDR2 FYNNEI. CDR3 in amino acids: CVSDGGYTEAFF. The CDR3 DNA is TGTGTCTCCGACGGGGGTTACACTGAAGCTTTCTTT.

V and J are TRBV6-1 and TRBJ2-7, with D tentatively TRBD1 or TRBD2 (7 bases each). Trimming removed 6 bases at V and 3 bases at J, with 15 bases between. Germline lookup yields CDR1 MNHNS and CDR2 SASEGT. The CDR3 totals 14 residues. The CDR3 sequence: CASREGGGRYEQYF. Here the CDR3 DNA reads TGTGCCAGCAGGGAGGGAGGGGGCCGCTACGAGCAGTACTTC.

CDR3 region: CASSQMTWDRQNTGELFF. The CDR3 DNA reads as TGCGCCAGCAGCCAAATGACCTGGGACAGACAGAACACCGGGGAGCTGTTTTTT. J is TRBJ2-2 and V is TRBV5-1; 7 bases are a match to TRBD1. Losses at the gene ends were 4 bases for V and 1 base for J; bases not matched to a gene: 13. Germline V CDR1 and CDR2: SGHRS, YFSETQ. This CDR3 is built from 18 residues.

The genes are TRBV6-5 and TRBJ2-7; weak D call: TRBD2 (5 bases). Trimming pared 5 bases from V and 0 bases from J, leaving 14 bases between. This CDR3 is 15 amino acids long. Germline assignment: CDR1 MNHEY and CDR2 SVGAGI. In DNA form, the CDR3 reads TGTGCCAGCAGTCCCGGGATCCTAAGCTCCTACGAGCAGTACTTC. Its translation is CASSPGILSSYEQYF.

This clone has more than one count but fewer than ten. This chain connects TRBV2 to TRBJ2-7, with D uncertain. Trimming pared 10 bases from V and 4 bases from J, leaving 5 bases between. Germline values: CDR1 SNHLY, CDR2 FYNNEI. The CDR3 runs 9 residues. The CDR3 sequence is CATKYEQYF. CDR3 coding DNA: TGTGCCACCAAGTACGAGCAGTACTTC.

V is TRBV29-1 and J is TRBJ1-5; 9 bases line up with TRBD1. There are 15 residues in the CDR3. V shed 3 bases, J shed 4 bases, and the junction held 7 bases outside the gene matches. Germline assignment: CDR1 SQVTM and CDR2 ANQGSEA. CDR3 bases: TGCAGCGTTGACCTATCCGACAGGGGGAATCAGCCCCAGCATTTT. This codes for CSVDLSDRGNQPQHF.

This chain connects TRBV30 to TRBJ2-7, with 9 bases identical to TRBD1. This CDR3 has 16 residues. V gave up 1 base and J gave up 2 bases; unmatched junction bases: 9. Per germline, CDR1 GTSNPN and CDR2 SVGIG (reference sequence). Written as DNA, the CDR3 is TGTGCCTGGAGTGGGGGATGGGACAGGGATCCCTACGAGCAGTACTTC. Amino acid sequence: CAWSGGWDRDPYEQYF.

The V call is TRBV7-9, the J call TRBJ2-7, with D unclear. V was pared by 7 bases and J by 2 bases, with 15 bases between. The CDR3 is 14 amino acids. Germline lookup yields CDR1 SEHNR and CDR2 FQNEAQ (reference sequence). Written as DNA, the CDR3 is TGTGCCAGCACCCCCGCACGTGGGGCCTACGAGCAGTACTTC. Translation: CASTPARGAYEQYF.

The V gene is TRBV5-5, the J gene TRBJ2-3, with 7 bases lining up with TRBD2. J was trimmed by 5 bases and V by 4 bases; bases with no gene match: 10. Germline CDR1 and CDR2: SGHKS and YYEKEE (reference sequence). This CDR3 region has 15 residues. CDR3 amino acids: CASSPLGGPRDTQYF. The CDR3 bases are TGTGCCAGCAGCCCCTTGGGAGGGCCGCGAGATACGCAGTATTTT.

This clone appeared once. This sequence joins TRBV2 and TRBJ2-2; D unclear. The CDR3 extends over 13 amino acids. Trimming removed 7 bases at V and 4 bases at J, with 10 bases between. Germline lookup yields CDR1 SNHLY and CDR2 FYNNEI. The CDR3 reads CASISGTTGELFF. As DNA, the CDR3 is TGTGCCAGCATCTCAGGAACCACCGGGGAGCTGTTTTTT.

The CDR3 sequence is CASSTRSGGARTQYF. The CDR3 coding sequence is TGTGCCAGCAGTACCCGGTCGGGGGGGGCTCGGACCCAGTACTTC. The genes are TRBV6-5 and TRBJ2-5; 8 positions match TRBD2. The CDR3 sequence is 15 residues long. Trimming cost V 5 bases and J 7 bases; bases outside gene matches: 12. The germline V gene has CDR1 MNHEY and CDR2 SVGAGI.

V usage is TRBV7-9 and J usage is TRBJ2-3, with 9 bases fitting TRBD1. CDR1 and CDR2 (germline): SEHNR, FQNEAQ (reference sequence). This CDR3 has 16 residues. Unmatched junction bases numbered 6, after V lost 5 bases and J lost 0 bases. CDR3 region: CASSIRTGASTDTQYF. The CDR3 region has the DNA TGTGCCAGCAGCATACGGACAGGGGCTAGCACAGATACGCAGTATTTT.

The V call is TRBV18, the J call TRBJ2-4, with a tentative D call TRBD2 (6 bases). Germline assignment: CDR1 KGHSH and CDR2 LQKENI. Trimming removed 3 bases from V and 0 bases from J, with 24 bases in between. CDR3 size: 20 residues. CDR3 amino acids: CASSPGVNWEATLAKNIQYF. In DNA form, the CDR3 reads TGTGCCAGCTCACCCGGCGTAAATTGGGAGGCTACCCTAGCCAAAAACATTCAGTACTTC.

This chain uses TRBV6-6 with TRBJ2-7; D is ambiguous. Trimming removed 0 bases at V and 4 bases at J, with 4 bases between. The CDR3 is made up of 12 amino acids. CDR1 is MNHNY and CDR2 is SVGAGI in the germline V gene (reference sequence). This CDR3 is CASSYSFYEQYF. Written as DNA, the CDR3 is TGTGCCAGCAGTTACTCATTTTACGAGCAGTACTTC.

CDR3 region: CASSYGPDNEQFF. The DNA of the CDR3 is TGTGCCAGTAGTTACGGCCCCGACAATGAGCAGTTCTTC. The chain joins TRBV19 to TRBJ2-1; D gene uncertain. From germline, CDR1 is LNHDA and CDR2 SQIVND (reference sequence). Trimming shortened V by 5 bases and J by 5 bases, and 10 bases separated the two germline ends. The CDR3 consists of 13 residues. Using reference TRBV19 and TRBJ2-1 for the parts outside the CDR3, the full variable domain is DGGITQSPKYLFRKEGQNVTLSCEQNLNHDAMYWYRQDPGQGLRLIYYSQIVNDFQKGDIAEGYSVSREKKESFPLTVTSAQKNPTAFYLCASSYGPDNEQFFGPGTRLTVL.

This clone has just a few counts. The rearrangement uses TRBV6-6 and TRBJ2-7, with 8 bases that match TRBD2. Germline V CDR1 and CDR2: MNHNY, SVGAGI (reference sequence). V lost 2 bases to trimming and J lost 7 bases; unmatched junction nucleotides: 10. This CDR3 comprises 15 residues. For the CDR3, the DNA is TGTGCCAGCAGTTACGAGGTTAGCGGGGTGAATGAGCAGTACTTC. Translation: CASSYEVSGVNEQYF.